This T cell receptor (beta chain) was found in a study of T cells in Graves' hyperthyroidism and ophthalmopathy. Study findings and constraints: Blood shared most expanded thyroid clonotypes above 0.001.

Amplified TCR beta CDR3 regions came from RNA transcripts. The HTBI primer set served for first-round RT-PCR of the TCR CDR3. Each CDR3 protein is one row after TCRdb ran MiXCR on the multiplex PCR reads. The sample shows fewer than 110,000 distinct CDR3 sequences, 15% to 20% of them seen only once. This clonotype was counted many times. What it binds is unknown. It was considered stable Graves' hyperthyroidism when ophthalmopathy did not progress within 18 months. The receptor comes from a woman aged 45-59 years with Graves' hyperthyroidism. Sequencing was carried out using blood.

The CDR3 DNA sequence: TGTGCCAGCAGCAAAATGGGACAGCTCTACGAGCAGTACTTC. As protein: CASSKMGQLYEQYF. This chain connects TRBV7-9 to TRBJ2-7; 7 positions agree with TRBD1. J gave up 3 bases and V 5 bases, and 7 bases lay outside the gene matches. CDR1 SEHNR and CDR2 FQNEAQ come from the germline V gene (reference sequence). CDR3 length: 14 residues.